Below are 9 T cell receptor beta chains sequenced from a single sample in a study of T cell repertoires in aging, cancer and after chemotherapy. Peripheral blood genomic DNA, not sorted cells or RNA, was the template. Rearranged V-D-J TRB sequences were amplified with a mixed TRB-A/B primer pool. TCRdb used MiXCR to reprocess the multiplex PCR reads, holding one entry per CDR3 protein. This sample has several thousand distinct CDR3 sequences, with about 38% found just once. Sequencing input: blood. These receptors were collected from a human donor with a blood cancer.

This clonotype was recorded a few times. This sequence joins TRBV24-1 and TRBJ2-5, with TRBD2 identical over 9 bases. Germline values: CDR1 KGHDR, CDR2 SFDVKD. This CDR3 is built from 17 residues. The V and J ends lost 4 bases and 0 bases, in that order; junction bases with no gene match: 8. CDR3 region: CATSDRGSGGDQETQYF. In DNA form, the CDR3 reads TGTGCCACCAGTGACCGGGGTAGCGGGGGCGACCAAGAGACCCAGTACTTC.

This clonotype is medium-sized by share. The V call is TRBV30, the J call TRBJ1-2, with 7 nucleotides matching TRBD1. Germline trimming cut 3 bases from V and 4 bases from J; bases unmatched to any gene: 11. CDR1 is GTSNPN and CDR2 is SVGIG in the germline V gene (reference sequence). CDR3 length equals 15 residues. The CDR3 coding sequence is TGTGCCTGGAGCCGTCCCGACAGGGATACCTATGGCTACACCTTC. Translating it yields CAWSRPDRDTYGYTF.

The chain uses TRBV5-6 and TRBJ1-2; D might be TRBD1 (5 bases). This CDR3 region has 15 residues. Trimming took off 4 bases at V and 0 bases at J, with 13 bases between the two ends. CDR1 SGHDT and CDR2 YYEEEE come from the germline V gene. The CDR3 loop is CASSRPDRANYGYTF. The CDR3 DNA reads TGTGCCAGCAGCAGACCCGACAGAGCTAACTATGGCTACACCTTC.

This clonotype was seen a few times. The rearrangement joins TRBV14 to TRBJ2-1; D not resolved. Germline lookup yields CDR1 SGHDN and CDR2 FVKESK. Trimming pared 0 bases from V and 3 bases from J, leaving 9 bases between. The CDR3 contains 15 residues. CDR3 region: CASSQDTWGYNEQFF. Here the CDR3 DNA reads TGTGCCAGCAGCCAAGATACATGGGGCTACAATGAGCAGTTCTTC.

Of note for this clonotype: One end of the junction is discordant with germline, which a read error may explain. CDR3 loop: CASSPSGGNEQFF. Here the CDR3 DNA reads TGCGCCAGCAGTCCTAGCGGGGGGAATGAGCAGTTCTTC. J is TRBJ2-1 and V is TRBV5-5; TRBD2 matches 11 bases. CDR3 length equals 13 residues. Per germline, CDR1 SGHKS and CDR2 YYEKEE (reference sequence).

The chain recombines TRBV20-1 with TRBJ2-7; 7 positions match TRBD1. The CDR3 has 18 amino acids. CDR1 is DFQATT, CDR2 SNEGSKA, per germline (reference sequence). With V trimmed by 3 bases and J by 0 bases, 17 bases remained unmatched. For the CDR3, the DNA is TGCAGTGCTAGTAATTTAGGATGGACAGGAATAATCTCCTACGAGCAGTACTTC. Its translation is CSASNLGWTGIISYEQYF.

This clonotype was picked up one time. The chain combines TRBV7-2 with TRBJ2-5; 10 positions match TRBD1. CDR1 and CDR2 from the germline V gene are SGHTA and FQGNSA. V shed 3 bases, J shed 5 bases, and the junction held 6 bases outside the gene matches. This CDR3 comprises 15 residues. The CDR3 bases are TGTGCCAGCAGCTTCGACGACAGGGGGCGGGAGACCCAGTACTTC. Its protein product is CASSFDDRGRETQYF.

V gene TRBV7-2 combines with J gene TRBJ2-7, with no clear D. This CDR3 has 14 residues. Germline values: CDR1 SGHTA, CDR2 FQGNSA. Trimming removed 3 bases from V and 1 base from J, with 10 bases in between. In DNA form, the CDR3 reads TGTGCCAGCAGCTTTACGGACGGATCCTACGAGCAGTACTTC. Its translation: CASSFTDGSYEQYF.

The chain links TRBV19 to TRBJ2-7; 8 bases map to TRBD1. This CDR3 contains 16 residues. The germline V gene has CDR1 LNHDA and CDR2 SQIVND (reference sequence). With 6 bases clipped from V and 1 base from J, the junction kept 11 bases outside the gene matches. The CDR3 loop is CASSFHGTGLSYEQYF. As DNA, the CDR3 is TGTGCCAGTAGCTTCCATGGGACAGGTTTATCCTACGAGCAGTACTTC.